A single sample gave rise to the 23 T cell receptor beta chains below, sequenced in a study of PD-L1 blockade in urothelial cancer. The repertoire was sequenced with immunoSEQ multiplex PCR; TCRdb's copy has only in-frame clones and lacks some. The sample shows approximately 100,000 clones, approximately 85% of them seen only once. The specimen was PBMCs, collected around atezolizumab (anti-PD-L1) treatment. The receptors shown here come from a man aged 45-60 years with urothelial cancer.

This clone occurred once. The chain carries TRBV7-9 and TRBJ2-3, with TRBD1 as a possible D gene (6 bases). Between the trimmed V and J ends, which lost 4 bases and 2 bases, there was a span of 13 bases. The CDR3 has 15 residues. Germline CDR1 and CDR2: SEHNR and FQNEAQ (reference sequence). The CDR3 region is CASSSTGAFTDTQYF. CDR3 DNA sequence: TGTGCCAGCAGCTCGACAGGCGCTTTCACAGATACGCAGTATTTT. Variable domain in full (rest from reference TRBV7-9 and TRBJ2-3): DTGVSQNPRHKITKRGQNVTFRCDPISEHNRLYWYRQTLGQGPEFLTYFQNEAQLEKSRLLSDRFSAERPKGSFSTLEIQRTEQGDSAMYLCASSSTGAFTDTQYFGPGTRLTVL.

This clone was observed a single time. This rearrangement joins TRBV27 to TRBJ1-2, with TRBD1 as a possible D gene (6 bases). CDR3 length: 14 residues. Trimming shortened V by 3 bases and J by 6 bases, and 14 bases separated the two germline ends. Germline V gene data show CDR1 as MNHEY and CDR2 as SMNVEV (reference sequence). The CDR3 spells CASSFVDSPNGYTF. CDR3 nucleotides: TGTGCCAGCAGTTTTGTGGACAGTCCGAATGGCTACACCTTC.

This rearrangement joins TRBV14 to TRBJ2-1, with TRBD2 matching over 9 bases. J gave up 7 bases and V 1 base, and 8 bases lay outside the gene matches. CDR1 and CDR2 (germline): SGHDN, FVKESK. The CDR3 length is 16 residues. The CDR3 DNA is TGTGCCAGCAGCCAAGCGGCGGGAGGGCCGCGTAATGAGCAGTTCTTC. Its protein product is CASSQAAGGPRNEQFF.

This clone was seen only once. The chain links TRBV7-2 to TRBJ1-1; D not resolved. CDR1 and CDR2 from the germline V gene are SGHTA and FQGNSA. Deletions cut 5 bases from V and 8 bases from J, with 18 bases between. CDR3 length: 14 residues. CDR3 sequence reads: CASSTIFRVEEAFF. CDR3 DNA: TGTGCCAGCAGCACCATTTTCCGGGTAGAAGAAGCTTTCTTT.

The V and J genes are TRBV5-6 and TRBJ2-7, with TRBD2 as a possible D gene (6 bases). The CDR3 has 11 residues. Trimming removed 4 bases from V and 7 bases from J, with 9 bases in between. Germline lookup yields CDR1 SGHDT and CDR2 YYEEEE. The DNA for the CDR3 is TGTGCCAGCAGCCGGGAGCGGGAGCAGTACTTC. It specifies CASSREREQYF.

The chain recombines TRBV7-9 with TRBJ2-7; 7 bases line up with TRBD1. Per the germline V gene, CDR1 is SEHNR and CDR2 is FQNEAQ (reference sequence). V trimming: 3 bases; J trimming: 4 bases; junction bases outside the gene matches: 6. CDR3 length equals 14 residues. The CDR3 DNA sequence: TGTGCCAGCAGCTTCGAAGGGGGCGGGTACGAGCAGTACTTC. Its protein is CASSFEGGGYEQYF.

This chain joins TRBV12-5 and TRBJ2-3, with 7 bases matching TRBD1. Per germline, CDR1 LGHNT and CDR2 FRNRAP. V lost 5 bases, J lost 0 bases, and 2 bases stayed unmatched. The CDR3 has 14 residues. The CDR3 protein is CASGEQGSTDTQYF. In DNA form, the CDR3 reads TGTGCTAGTGGTGAACAGGGGAGCACAGATACGCAGTATTTT.

The chain couples TRBV9 to TRBJ2-1; 7 bases are a match to TRBD2. Losses at the gene ends were 4 bases for V and 4 bases for J; bases not matched to a gene: 8. CDR3 length equals 15 residues. Germline lookup yields CDR1 SGDLS and CDR2 YYNGEE. As DNA, the CDR3 is TGTGCCAGCAGCCCACTAGCGCAGCCTTACAATGAGCAGTTCTTC. Residues: CASSPLAQPYNEQFF.

The chain joins TRBV6-5 to TRBJ2-2, with 10 nucleotides matching TRBD2. Germline V gene data show CDR1 as MNHEY and CDR2 as SVGAGI. The CDR3 runs to 16 residues. After removal of 3 bases from V and 5 bases from J, the junction contained 6 bases not matched to a gene. As DNA, the CDR3 is TGTGCCAGCAGTTATCTAGCGGGAGTGGGGACCGGGGAGCTGTTTTTT. This gives the protein CASSYLAGVGTGELFF.

In this sample, this clone turned up a few times. This sequence joins TRBV28 and TRBJ1-1; perhaps TRBD1 as D (6 bases). Trimming took off 6 bases at V and 7 bases at J, with 18 bases between the two ends. Germline CDR1 MDHEN, CDR2 SYDVKM. The CDR3 is 14 residues long. In nucleotides, the CDR3 is TGTGCCAGCAGGACAGGAGTTTTAGGGAATGAAGCTTTCTTT. Its protein is CASRTGVLGNEAFF.

The J gene is TRBJ2-5, the V gene TRBV7-2; 9 bases match TRBD2. CDR3 length: 17 amino acids. Trimming at V came to 1 base and at J to 6 bases, leaving 12 bases not matched to a gene. CDR1 SGHTA and CDR2 FQGNSA come from the germline V gene. The CDR3 here is CASSLVASGNLMQTQYF. The CDR3, as DNA: TGTGCCAGCAGCTTAGTTGCTAGCGGGAATCTCATGCAGACCCAGTACTTC.

The V gene is TRBV4-1, the J gene TRBJ2-5, with 11 bases matching TRBD2. This CDR3 is 15 amino acids long. Germline V gives CDR1 MGHRA, CDR2 YSYEKL. With 2 bases clipped from V and 5 bases from J, the junction kept 4 bases outside the gene matches. The DNA for the CDR3 is TGCGCCAGCAGCCAAACGACTAGCGGGGCGGAGACCCAGTACTTC. Its translation: CASSQTTSGAETQYF.

The chain recombines TRBV11-2 with TRBJ2-7, with D maybe TRBD2 (6 bases). CDR1 is SGHAT, CDR2 FQNNGV, per germline. This CDR3 is built from 15 residues. V lost 1 base and J lost 2, with 12 bases in between. CDR3 in DNA: TGTGCCAGCAGCTTAGTGGCGGGAACGGCCTACGAGCAGTACTTC. It translates to CASSLVAGTAYEQYF.

V gene TRBV2 combines with J gene TRBJ2-3; the match to TRBD2 covers 7 bases. CDR3 length: 14 amino acids. With 2 bases clipped from V and 3 bases from J, the junction kept 2 bases outside the gene matches. Germline assignment: CDR1 SNHLY and CDR2 FYNNEI. The CDR3 here is CASSEQGGTDTQYF. The CDR3 nucleotides are TGTGCCAGCAGTGAACAGGGAGGGACAGATACGCAGTATTTT.

J is TRBJ2-7 and V is TRBV6-5, with TRBD2 matching over 8 bases. The CDR3 consists of 14 residues. CDR1 and CDR2 from the germline V gene are MNHEY and SVGAGI. Losses at the gene ends were 10 bases for V and 1 base for J; bases not matched to a gene: 9. The DNA for the CDR3 is TGTGCCACCGGGACTAGGGGCGGGTCCTACGAGCAGTACTTC. This codes for CATGTRGGSYEQYF.

As DNA, the CDR3 is TGTGCCAGCAGCTTAGTCCTCCGAGGCGCAAGCTCCTACAATGAGCAGTTCTTC. It codes for CASSLVLRGASSYNEQFF. This chain joins TRBV7-8 and TRBJ2-1; D uncertain. Trimming stripped 1 base from V and 0 bases from J, with 16 bases between. Germline lookup yields CDR1 SGHVS and CDR2 FQNEAQ. The CDR3 runs 18 residues.

Turning to this clone: Just one base apart from a much larger clone, this may be a read error. Other DNA sequences of this sample code for an identical CDR3. This chain joins TRBV20-1 and TRBJ1-1; D unresolved. The CDR3 contains 11 residues. Germline assignment: CDR1 DFQATT and CDR2 SNEGSKA (reference sequence). Trimming pared 4 bases from V and 2 bases from J, leaving 5 bases between. The DNA of the CDR3 is TGCAGTGCTACCAGAAACACTGAAGCTTTCTTT. This sequence encodes CSATRNTEAFF.

This chain joins TRBV19 and TRBJ2-7; 8 bases fit TRBD1. Germline V gene lookup returns CDR1 LNHDA and CDR2 SQIVND (reference sequence). The CDR3 loop spans 13 amino acids. Trimming took 6 bases from V and 3 from J; bases not matched to a gene: 4. CDR3 sequence (DNA): TGTGCCAGTAGACTAGGACAGGGCTACGAGCAGTACTTC. This translates into CASRLGQGYEQYF.

The chain uses TRBV30 and TRBJ1-2; D unclear. V was pared by 4 bases and J by 5 bases, with 14 bases between. The germline V gene has CDR1 GTSNPN and CDR2 SVGIG (reference sequence). There are 13 residues in the CDR3. CDR3 DNA sequence: TGTGCCTGGATGGCCGCCGGAGGGTATGGCTACACCTTC. Its translation is CAWMAAGGYGYTF.

The J gene is TRBJ1-4, the V gene TRBV9; 10 bases align to TRBD1. CDR3 length: 18 residues. Germline V CDR1 and CDR2: SGDLS, YYNGEE. Germline trimming cut 0 bases from V and 0 bases from J; bases unmatched to any gene: 5. The CDR3 loop reads CASSVGDRGRATNEKLFF. CDR3 bases: TGTGCCAGCAGCGTAGGGGACAGGGGTCGGGCAACTAATGAAAAACTGTTTTTT.

This clone was recorded a few times. The J gene is TRBJ2-2, the V gene TRBV29-1, with TRBD2 matching over 10 bases. Germline loops: CDR1 SQVTM, CDR2 ANQGSEA. The J segment lost 2 bases and the V segment lost 6 bases, leaving 3 bases of the junction unmatched. CDR3 length equals 14 residues. The CDR3 DNA reads TGCAGCGTGATAGCGGGGGGTAACACCGGGGAGCTGTTTTTT. Amino acid sequence: CSVIAGGNTGELFF.

This clone has only one observation. The chain joins TRBV7-2 to TRBJ1-1; 8 bases are shared with TRBD1. The germline V gene has CDR1 SGHTA and CDR2 FQGNSA. There are 14 residues in the CDR3. V lost 1 base, J lost 9 bases, and 7 bases stayed unmatched. In nucleotides, the CDR3 is TGTGCCAGCAGCTTAGGATACAGGGGGTCCCAAGCTTTCTTT. Encoded protein: CASSLGYRGSQAFF.

This clone was seen more than once but under ten times. This sequence joins TRBV18 and TRBJ1-5; TRBD1 might be the D (6 bases). V was shortened by 3 bases and J by 3 bases, with 15 bases between the two germline ends. The CDR3 spans 16 residues. Germline CDR1 KGHSH, CDR2 LQKENI. CDR3 in amino acids: CASSPDSGGLNQPQHF. CDR3 sequence (DNA): TGTGCCAGCTCACCGGACAGCGGGGGCCTCAATCAGCCCCAGCATTTT.